This TCR beta chain was retrieved from a study of T-cell reconstitution after alpha-beta-depleted transplantation in children. Findings and caveats of the study: The origin of alpha-beta T cells about two months after transplant was reportedly several hundred expanded graft clones. Newly generated T cells supplied most T-cell counts and diversity one year post-transplant. Several patients had high TCRbeta diversity at day 60; it came from surviving recipient T cells and thymic progenitors.

Preparation of the TCRbeta library used unique molecular identifiers. TCRdb itself ran the PCR reads through MiXCR, one entry per CDR3 protein. The table includes 450,000 to 600,000 distinct CDR3 sequences, 10% to 15% detected once. This clonotype was counted a few times. The target antigen is unknown. V gave up 0 bases and J gave up 0 bases, with 12 bases separating them. The CDR3 has 16 residues. The receptor's source is a male patient aged 5 to 17 who had a stem cell transplant for acute myeloid leukemia, so the T cells may come from the graft donor. This chain uses TRBV12-3 or TRBV12-4 with TRBJ2-7, with D maybe TRBD2 (6 bases). The material was PBMCs, mostly from graft donor cells, obtained 360 days after TCRalphabeta/CD19-depleted stem cell transplant. The CDR3: CASSLADGSNSYEQYF. CDR3 nucleotides: TGTGCCAGCAGTTTAGCGGACGGGAGTAACTCCTACGAGCAGTACTTC.